This T cell receptor (beta chain) was documented in a study of cytomegalovirus exposure and HLA in healthy donors. Study overall: As an earlier analysis found, some 170 million T cells yielded approximately 110 million unique TCR beta sequences. Most genotyped donors, over 70% of roughly 400, had Caucasian-associated genetic ancestry.

Of note for this clone: Its antigen is not known.

The CDR3 is 13 residues long. V was cut by 1 base and J by 8 bases, with 6 bases left in between. Germline loops: CDR1 KGHSH, CDR2 LQKENI. Primers: 60 Vbeta forward and 13 Jbeta reverse. Clones were read by immunoSEQ multiplex PCR, and TCRdb kept only the in-frame ones, dropping some. The sample lists 95,000 to 150,000 clones; around 86% were seen once. Study results and limitations: There were about 160 TCR beta chains listed as cytomegalovirus-associated.

The chain recombines TRBV18 with TRBJ1-6; D uncertain. The receptor was derived from a young man in good health and CMV-seronegative. The sequencing sample was made of PBMCs. DNA for the CDR3: TGTGCCAGCTCACCACGGAGGGATTCACCCCTCCACTTT. Amino acids: CASSPRRDSPLHF.